This T cell receptor beta chain emerged from a study of healthy donors' naive CD4 and CD8 T cells. Whole-study context: All functional IMGT TCR alpha variants were covered by new primers. Study findings and constraints: Reportedly, most V and J gene segments showed naive CD4+ versus CD8+ bias. Negatively charged CDR3s marked CD8+ lineage; positively charged CDR3s marked CD4+ lineage.

CD4+CD8-CD45RO-CD45RA+ cells were naive CD4+; CD8+CD4-CD45RA+CD27bright cells were naive CD8+. A remark on this clonotype: Antigen unknown.

A linear amplification protocol produced the TCR libraries from roughly 550 ng of total RNA. Each CDR3 protein is one row after TCRdb ran MiXCR on the reads. The data show 200,000 or so distinct CDR3 sequences, 74% seen once. V lost 6 bases and J 6 bases, leaving 19 bases between the germline ends. The CDR3 covers 14 residues. The germline V gene encodes CDR1 SGHRS and CDR2 YFSETQ. The sample consisted of naive CD4+ and CD8+ T cells sorted from blood, pooled from several donors. The V and J genes are TRBV5-1 and TRBJ2-7; D possibly corresponds to TRBD1 (5 bases). The sequence derives from a pool of human donors in good health; the sample pools cells from several healthy donors. CDR3 residues: CASKRWGMPGEQYF. In nucleotides, the CDR3 is TGCGCCAGCAAAAGGTGGGGCATGCCCGGCGAGCAGTACTTC.